A single sample gave rise to the 13 T cell receptor beta chains below, sequenced in a study of CD8 T cells in Susac syndrome (dated by TCRdb to between 2018 and 2021). Library preparation was by the immunoSEQ multiplex PCR assay. RNA was extracted using the RNeasy kit, and roughly 0.5 to 1 ug of the RNA was reverse transcribed with random hexamers. TCRdb trimmed the raw reads at Q25, called clones with MiXCR and kept productive beta chains. Entries are consolidated by CDR3 protein sequence, retaining the most common genes and DNA. For this sample there are about 300,000 distinct CDR3 sequences; 89% appear just once. The top ten clonotypes cover approximately 0.18% of the sample. Sequencing was performed on CD8+ T cells from PBMCs. All receptors come from a human donor with multiple sclerosis.

The chain recombines TRBV2 with TRBJ2-3, with D perhaps TRBD1 or TRBD2 (5 bases each). Trimming took off 8 bases at V and 3 bases at J, with 15 bases between the two ends. The V gene's germline CDR1 is SNHLY and CDR2 FYNNEI. The CDR3 has 14 residues. In DNA form, the CDR3 reads TGTGCCAGCGAACTCCGGGGCGAAACAGATACGCAGTATTTT. It codes for CASELRGETDTQYF.

The chain employs TRBV12-3 or TRBV12-4 and TRBJ2-3; TRBD2 agrees at 7 bases. Trimming took 5 bases from V and 0 from J; bases not matched to a gene: 11. The CDR3 spans 17 residues. CDR3 DNA sequence: TGTGCCAGCAGTGGGGTGCTAGCGGCCACTAGCACAGATACGCAGTATTTT. As protein: CASSGVLAATSTDTQYF.

V usage is TRBV28 and J usage is TRBJ2-1, with 8 bases matching TRBD1. J was trimmed by 5 bases and V by 10 bases; bases with no gene match: 4. This CDR3 has 12 amino acids. Germline V lookup: CDR1 MDHEN, CDR2 SYDVKM. CDR3 DNA sequence: TGTGCCACCGACAGGGGAAACAATGAGCAGTTCTTC. It translates to CATDRGNNEQFF.

The rearrangement links TRBV12-3 or TRBV12-4 to TRBJ2-1, with D hard to call. The CDR3 covers 13 residues. Trimming stripped 1 base from V and 8 bases from J, with 9 bases between. CDR3: CASSLEQGDEQFF. DNA of the CDR3: TGTGCCAGCAGTTTAGAACAAGGCGATGAGCAGTTCTTC.

This chain connects TRBV27 to TRBJ2-1; no firm D call. Germline V gives CDR1 MNHEY, CDR2 SMNVEV (reference sequence). The CDR3 sequence is 14 residues long. Trimming shortened V by 5 bases and J by 1 base, and 9 bases separated the two germline ends. CDR3 amino acids: CASSPSYSYNEQFF. In nucleotides, the CDR3 is TGTGCCAGCAGTCCCTCATATTCCTACAATGAGCAGTTCTTC.

The CDR3 protein is CATSTTGFVTDTQYF. The DNA for the CDR3 is TGTGCCACCAGCACGACAGGGTTTGTCACAGATACGCAGTATTTT. The chain recombines TRBV15 with TRBJ2-3, with TRBD1 matching 7 bases. The V gene's germline CDR1 is LNHNV and CDR2 YYDKDF (reference sequence). The trim removed 4 bases at V and 2 bases at J, leaving 6 bases unmatched. CDR3 length: 15 residues.

V and J are TRBV12-3 or TRBV12-4 and TRBJ2-4, with 7 positions matching TRBD2. The CDR3 length is 17 residues. J gave up 1 base and V 6 bases, and 12 bases lay outside the gene matches. DNA for the CDR3: TGTGCCAGCAGCCCAGATGGGGAGGGTTGGGCCAAAAACATTCAGTACTTC. Protein product: CASSPDGEGWAKNIQYF.

This clonotype was recorded once. The chain carries TRBV28 and TRBJ1-1; D gene uncertain. CDR3 size: 18 residues. The germline V and J ends were trimmed by 6 bases and 3 bases, with 26 bases remaining between them. Germline CDR1 reads MDHEN; CDR2 reads SYDVKM. The CDR3 DNA sequence: TGTGCCAGCAGGCGGCGCATTCTGCACCGACCAGCGGACACTGAAGCTTTCTTT. Amino acid sequence: CASRRRILHRPADTEAFF. The full variable domain, in which reference TRBV28 and TRBJ1-1 provide the parts outside the CDR3, is DVKVTQSSRYLVKRTGEKVFLECVQDMDHENMFWYRQDPGLGLRLIYFSYDVKMKEKGDIPEGYSVSREKKERFSLILESASTNQTSMYLCASRRRILHRPADTEAFFGQGTRLTVV.

This chain joins TRBV14 and TRBJ2-2; D call uncertain. Germline lookup yields CDR1 SGHDN and CDR2 FVKESK. Trimming removed 2 bases at V and 4 bases at J, with 17 bases between. This CDR3 spans 17 amino acids. Here the CDR3 reads CASSQIRVSVGTGELFF. The CDR3 DNA is TGTGCCAGCAGCCAAATCCGAGTCTCGGTCGGCACCGGGGAGCTGTTTTTT.

CDR3 in DNA: TGTGCCAGCAGCTTCAGGGTTGAACAGACCCAGTACTTC. This gives the protein CASSFRVEQTQYF. V is TRBV11-3 and J is TRBJ2-5; perhaps TRBD1 as D (5 bases). The CDR3 has 13 amino acids. The V gene lost 3 bases and the J gene lost 6 bases, with 11 bases spanning the gap. Germline-derived CDR1 and CDR2 are SGHNT and YENEEA.

This chain joins TRBV12-3 or TRBV12-4 and TRBJ2-7; maybe TRBD2 (7 bases). V was trimmed by 8 bases and J by 3 bases, leaving 26 bases between them. The CDR3 loop spans 17 amino acids. The CDR3 loop is CASSSRGGGDIFYEQYF. DNA for the CDR3: TGTGCCAGCTCCTCAAGGGGGGGCGGGGATATATTCTACGAGCAGTACTTC.

This chain uses TRBV19 with TRBJ2-1, with 9 bases aligning to TRBD1. Germline assignment: CDR1 LNHDA and CDR2 SQIVND (reference sequence). The J segment lost 3 bases and the V segment lost 1 base, leaving 1 base of the junction unmatched. CDR3 size: 15 residues. CDR3 in amino acids: CASSIGQGVYNEQFF. The CDR3 bases are TGTGCCAGTAGTATAGGACAGGGGGTCTACAATGAGCAGTTCTTC.

V usage is TRBV12-5 and J usage is TRBJ1-3; 7 nucleotides line up with TRBD1. V gave up 1 base and J gave up 1 base; unmatched junction bases: 4. This CDR3 spans 16 amino acids. Germline CDR1 and CDR2: LGHNT and FRNRAP. For the CDR3, the DNA is TGTGCTAGTGGTTTGGACAGGGGAATTTCTGGAAACACCATATATTTT. Amino acids: CASGLDRGISGNTIYF. Variable domain in full (rest from reference TRBV12-5 and TRBJ1-3): DARVTQTPRHKVTEMGQEVTMRCQPILGHNTVFWYRQTMMQGLELLAYFRNRAPLDDSGMPKDRFSAEMPDATLATLKIQPSEPRDSAVYFCASGLDRGISGNTIYFGEGSWLTVV.